The 3 T cell receptor beta chains reported below all come from one sample, sequenced in a study of shared clonotypes between healthy human individuals. TCRdb's table, derived via immunoSEQ multiplex PCR, lists solely in-frame clones and lacks some. There are around 1.1 million clones in the sample; roughly 77% occur only once, and 0.85% to 1% lies in the top ten. Sequencing was performed on memory CD4+ T cells from PBMCs. This sample's subset: CD45RA-negative fraction. Receptors originate from a man aged 18 to 35 in good health. Some clones in this sample may be carry-over from other donors' samples.

This clone was recorded a few times. The CDR3 DNA follows: TGTGCCAGCAGCTATCTGAATGAGCAGTTCTTC. Amino acid sequence: CASSYLNEQFF. V usage is TRBV14 and J usage is TRBJ2-1; D remains ambiguous. Per the germline V gene, CDR1 is SGHDN and CDR2 is FVKESK. The CDR3 length is 11 residues. The germline V and J ends were trimmed by 5 bases and 7 bases, with 6 bases remaining between them.

This clone was observed many times. The chain has TRBV10-3 and TRBJ2-2; 9 nucleotides align to TRBD1. This CDR3 spans 14 amino acids. With 6 bases clipped from V and 7 bases from J, the junction kept 6 bases outside the gene matches. Germline loops: CDR1 ENHRY, CDR2 SYGVKD. The CDR3 spells CAIRGQGKGGELFF. CDR3 nucleotide sequence: TGTGCCATCAGGGGACAGGGAAAGGGCGGGGAGCTGTTTTTT.

The genes are TRBV6-6 and TRBJ2-2; TRBD1 matches at 8 bases. The trim removed 5 bases at V and 6 bases at J, leaving 2 bases unmatched. Germline V CDR1 and CDR2: MNHNY, SVGAGI (reference sequence). The CDR3 spans 13 residues. CDR3 protein: CASSPTGAGELFF. CDR3 nucleotides: TGTGCCAGCAGTCCGACAGGGGCCGGGGAGCTGTTTTTT.